The 25 T cell receptor beta chains presented below share a single source sample, sequenced in a study of metastatic and nonmetastatic thyroid tumors. No treatment of any kind had been given to any patient before thyroid surgery. TCRdb re-analyzed the PCR reads using MiXCR. The sample records about 28,000 clones, around 3.5% being singletons. The sequenced sample consisted of blood. The receptor set was obtained from a male donor with papillary thyroid cancer or a benign thyroid nodule (not recorded which). Some clones in this sample may be carry-over from other donors' samples.

Many counts were recorded for this clone. Other DNA sequences in the same sample also yield this CDR3. This chain joins TRBV7-9 and TRBJ2-3; D is ambiguous. The CDR3 has 14 amino acids. V shed 0 bases and J shed 1 base, with 5 bases lying between them. The germline gives CDR1 SEHNR, CDR2 FQNEAQ (reference sequence). CDR3 coding DNA: TGTGCCAGCAGCTTAGCTTCGGGCACAGATACGCAGTATTTT. Translated: CASSLASGTDTQYF.

This clone was seen ten or more times. J is TRBJ1-5 and V is TRBV9, with D tentatively TRBD1 (6 bases). V lost 5 bases, J lost 4 bases, and 13 bases lay in between. The germline V gene encodes CDR1 SGDLS and CDR2 YYNGEE. The CDR3 totals 14 residues. The CDR3 protein is CASSGGDTNQPQHF. CDR3 nucleotides: TGTGCCAGCAGTGGAGGGGACACAAATCAGCCCCAGCATTTT. Filled out from reference TRBV9 and TRBJ1-5, the complete variable domain reads DSGVTQTPKHLITATGQRVTLRCSPRSGDLSVYWYQQSLDQGLQFLIQYYNGEERAKGNILERFSAQQFPDLHSELNLSSLELGDSALYFCASSGGDTNQPQHFGDGTRLSIL.

This clone was found many times. The chain combines TRBV12-3 or TRBV12-4 with TRBJ2-1; D might be TRBD1 (6 bases). CDR3 size: 14 residues. Trimming took off 2 bases at V and 5 bases at J, with 10 bases between the two ends. CDR3 DNA sequence: TGTGCCAGCAGTTTACTGGACAGCCACAATGAGCAGTTCTTC. This gives the protein CASSLLDSHNEQFF.

There are many counts of this clone. This chain links TRBV7-9 with TRBJ1-5, with no clear D. Germline V gene data show CDR1 as SEHNR and CDR2 as FQNEAQ (reference sequence). The ends were cut back, 3 bases at V and 0 bases at J, with 6 bases in the middle. The CDR3 runs 14 residues. The CDR3 loop reads CASSFQSSNQPQHF. The CDR3 region has the DNA TGTGCCAGCAGCTTCCAGTCTAGCAATCAGCCCCAGCATTTT.

This clone was detected a few times. The DNA of the CDR3 is TGTGCCAGCAGCGAATCGGGAGTTGAGTCCGGGGAGCTGTTTTTT. Translating it yields CASSESGVESGELFF. The J gene is TRBJ2-2, the V gene TRBV5-6, with a weak D call TRBD2 (6 bases). V was pared by 4 bases and J by 6 bases, with 16 bases between. There are 15 residues in the CDR3. CDR1 and CDR2 from the germline V gene are SGHDT and YYEEEE.

This clone was seen many times. The chain recombines TRBV20-1 with TRBJ1-2; D remains ambiguous. The CDR3 spans 11 residues. CDR1 is DFQATT and CDR2 is SNEGSKA in the germline V gene (reference sequence). V was pared by 6 bases and J by 8 bases, with 13 bases between. This chain's CDR3 is CSARAVPGYTF. CDR3 coding DNA: TGCAGTGCCCGCGCGGTTCCCGGCTACACCTTC.

This clone ranks as medium-sized (0.01 to 0.1%). The genes are TRBV6-1 and TRBJ2-7; D remains ambiguous. Germline values: CDR1 MNHNS, CDR2 SASEGT. The germline V and J ends were trimmed by 5 bases and 6 bases, with 14 bases remaining between them. The CDR3 consists of 13 residues. Here the CDR3 DNA reads TGTGCCAGCAGTTACGCTCTAGGACGCGAGCAGTACTTC. It specifies CASSYALGREQYF.

This clone was observed a few times. CDR3 sequence: CASSVTGTGTYEQYF. CDR3 nucleotide sequence: TGCGCCAGCAGCGTAACAGGGACGGGCACCTACGAGCAGTACTTC. J is TRBJ2-7 and V is TRBV5-1, with D maybe TRBD1 (6 bases). Per germline, CDR1 SGHRS and CDR2 YFSETQ. The V end was cut by 4 bases, the J end by 2 bases, with 16 bases between. The CDR3 runs 15 residues.

V usage is TRBV30 and J usage is TRBJ1-1; D may be TRBD1 (5 bases). V was cut by 3 bases and J by 7 bases, with 12 bases left in between. CDR1 is GTSNPN and CDR2 is SVGIG in the germline V gene (reference sequence). The CDR3 runs 12 residues. The CDR3 region has the DNA TGTGCCTGGAGGGGAAGACAGATTGAAGCTTTCTTT. Amino acid sequence: CAWRGRQIEAFF.

At least ten counts were recorded for this clone. This chain uses TRBV28 with TRBJ1-2; a weak D match, TRBD1 (5 bases). The germline V gene has CDR1 MDHEN and CDR2 SYDVKM. Trimming took 2 bases from V and 4 from J, leaving 20 bases between them. The CDR3 is 17 amino acids. Here the CDR3 DNA reads TGTGCCAGCAGTTTAGAACGTGCGGGGCTAATTGGCTATGGCTACACCTTC. Protein sequence: CASSLERAGLIGYGYTF.

A few counts support this clone. The chain carries TRBV6-2 or TRBV6-3 and TRBJ2-2, with a weak D call TRBD2 (6 bases). Trimming removed 10 bases from V and 4 bases from J, with 16 bases in between. Germline V gene sequence: CDR1 MNHEY, CDR2 SVGEGT. CDR3 size: 14 residues. CDR3 bases: TGTGCCAACATCCGGGGGAAGCTCACCGGGGAGCTGTTTTTT. Its protein product is CANIRGKLTGELFF.

Many counts were recorded for this clone. This chain connects TRBV4-2 to TRBJ2-7; D not resolved. Trimming removed 0 bases from V and 6 bases from J, with 9 bases in between. Germline CDR1 reads LGHNA; CDR2 reads YNFKEQ. CDR3 size: 13 residues. In nucleotides, the CDR3 is TGTGCCAGCAGCCAAGATCTTGATCGCGAGCAGTACTTC. This codes for CASSQDLDREQYF.

A word on this clone: This clone may be a read error of a much larger clone one base away. The chain uses TRBV28 and TRBJ2-5; D could derive from TRBD1 or TRBD2 (5 bases each). CDR1 is MDHEN, CDR2 SYDVKM, per germline. The CDR3 has 13 amino acids. For the CDR3, the DNA is TGTGCCAGCAGTTTCATCAGGGCTGGGACCCGGTACTTC. It specifies CASSFIRAGTRYF.

This clone was counted a few times. The chain is built from TRBV4-1 and TRBJ2-7, with TRBD2 matching 8 bases. The CDR3 has 14 residues. Germline CDR1 MGHRA, CDR2 YSYEKL. Trimming at V came to 4 bases and at J to 3 bases, leaving 5 bases not matched to a gene. This CDR3 is CASSLSGTYYEQYF. For the CDR3, the DNA is TGCGCCAGCAGCCTTAGCGGGACTTACTACGAGCAGTACTTC.

This clone was seen repeatedly, ten times or more. Since a much larger clone is just one base distant, this may be a read error. The sample contains more than one DNA sequence encoding this CDR3. The chain employs TRBV6-1 and TRBJ1-1; D call uncertain. The CDR3 runs 15 residues. Germline V gene sequence: CDR1 MNHNS, CDR2 SASEGT. In DNA form, the CDR3 reads TGTGCCAGCAGTTTCGGGGATCATCGGAACACTGAAGCCTTCTTT. This gives the protein CASSFGDHRNTEAFF.

The table lists this clone with a few counts. The rearrangement links TRBV11-2 to TRBJ2-7; TRBD2 agrees at 9 bases. The CDR3 covers 14 residues. V shed 5 bases and J 3 bases; nucleotides not matched to a gene: 5. Germline V gene data show CDR1 as SGHAT and CDR2 as FQNNGV. CDR3 region: CASSRSGSLYEQYF. The CDR3 nucleotides are TGTGCCAGCAGCCGTAGCGGGAGTCTCTACGAGCAGTACTTC.

This clone was recorded many times. V gene TRBV19 combines with J gene TRBJ1-2; possibly TRBD1 for D (6 bases). The germline V gene has CDR1 LNHDA and CDR2 SQIVND (reference sequence). The CDR3 extends over 11 amino acids. In DNA form, the CDR3 reads TGTCAAGGGGGGTGCCCCTATGGCTACACCTTC. Translation: CQGGCPYGYTF.

Sample share makes this clone medium-sized. This chain joins TRBV28 and TRBJ2-3; D could derive from TRBD1 or TRBD2 (6 bases each). Germline-derived CDR1 and CDR2 are MDHEN and SYDVKM. Trimming pared 1 base from V and 4 bases from J, leaving 9 bases between. The CDR3 is made up of 14 amino acids. In DNA, the CDR3 is TGTGCCAGCAGTTTATCAGGGGAGGCAGATACGCAGTATTTT. This sequence encodes CASSLSGEADTQYF.

By share, this clone ranks as medium-sized (0.01 to 0.1%). V usage is TRBV27 and J usage is TRBJ2-7, with 8 positions matching TRBD2. V lost 2 bases, J lost 0 bases, and 3 bases stayed unmatched. This CDR3 has 15 residues. The germline CDR1 and CDR2 sequences are MNHEY and SMNVEV (reference sequence). CDR3 DNA: TGTGCCAGCAGTTTACTAGCGGGTGACTCCTACGAGCAGTACTTC. This sequence encodes CASSLLAGDSYEQYF.

This clone has at least ten counts. This rearrangement joins TRBV10-3 to TRBJ2-3, with no clear D. V was cut by 7 bases and J by 6 bases, with 8 bases left in between. Germline V gives CDR1 ENHRY, CDR2 SYGVKD. The CDR3 extends over 11 amino acids. The CDR3 here is CAIKTSDTQYF. The CDR3 DNA reads as TGTGCCATCAAGACCTCTGATACGCAGTATTTT.

This clone was seen only a few times. This chain uses TRBV6-1 with TRBJ2-7, with a possible D match to TRBD2 (7 bases). The V end was cut by 7 bases, the J end by 4 bases, with 20 bases between. This CDR3 spans 15 amino acids. In germline, CDR1 is MNHNS, CDR2 SASEGT. CDR3 region: CASKRGGVGSYEQYF. CDR3 DNA: TGTGCCAGCAAAAGGGGGGGTGTGGGATCGTACGAGCAGTACTTC.

Remarks on this clone: A much larger clone sits a single nucleotide away, making a read error possible. The chain uses TRBV3-1 and TRBJ2-2, with 15 bases aligning to TRBD2. The CDR3 sequence is 20 residues long. Germline CDR1 is LGHDT and CDR2 is YNNKEL (reference sequence). In DNA, the CDR3 is TGTGCCAGCAGCCAAGGTCTCGGACTAGCGGGAGGGCCGTGGACCGGGGAGCCGTTTTTT. Its translation: CASSQGLGLAGGPWTGEPFF. The full variable domain, completed using reference TRBV3-1 and TRBJ2-2, is DTAVSQTPKYLVTQMGNDKSIKCEQNLGHDTMYWYKQDSKKFLKIMFSYNNKELIINETVPNRFSPKSPDKAHLNLHINSLELGDSAVYFCASSQGLGLAGGPWTGEPFFGEGSRLTVL.

This clone showed up many times. The chain is built from TRBV4-3 and TRBJ2-1; 8 nucleotides agree with TRBD1. This CDR3 has 16 amino acids. Germline V gene sequence: CDR1 LGHNA, CDR2 YSLEER. Trimming removed 4 bases from V and 2 bases from J; junction bases left unmatched: 7. CDR3 in amino acids: CASSPRAQGAYNEQFF. CDR3 nucleotide sequence: TGCGCCAGCAGCCCCCGGGCACAGGGGGCCTACAATGAGCAGTTCTTC.

This clone appeared many times. The gene calls are TRBV20-1 and TRBJ2-1; 7 bases agree with TRBD1. The CDR3 runs to 16 residues. J gave up 8 bases and V 5 bases, and 18 bases lay outside the gene matches. Germline CDR1 DFQATT, CDR2 SNEGSKA (reference sequence). The chain's CDR3 is CSALTRNRGSFDEQFF. CDR3 sequence (DNA): TGCAGTGCTTTAACCCGGAACAGGGGATCCTTCGATGAGCAGTTCTTC.

This clone was recorded a few times. The genes are TRBV19 and TRBJ1-3; D remains ambiguous. Germline assignment: CDR1 LNHDA and CDR2 SQIVND (reference sequence). Trimming removed 7 bases from V and 0 bases from J, with 13 bases in between. The CDR3 sequence is 15 residues long. The CDR3 DNA sequence: TGTGCCAGTAAAACCAGCTTGAGCTCTGGAAACACCATATATTTT. It yields the protein CASKTSLSSGNTIYF.